These 30 T cell receptor beta chains came from one sample sequenced in a study of T cell responses to AZD1222 COVID-19 vaccine. Assay used: immunoSEQ multiplex PCR; TCRdb lists only in-frame clones, some missing. The sample yields 80,000 to 100,000 clones, around 88% seen once. Sample: peripheral blood, taken on day 0 of MenACWY control vaccination. These receptors came from an adult in good health.

The rearrangement uses TRBV7-2 and TRBJ2-6, with 9 bases lining up with TRBD1. V was clipped by 5 bases and J by 0 bases; unmatched bases: 5. The CDR3 loop spans 17 amino acids. Germline V CDR1 and CDR2: SGHTA, FQGNSA. The CDR3 DNA reads as TGTGCCAGCAGCCTACAGGGGGCGGACTCTGGGGCCAACGTCCTGACTTTC. This gives the protein CASSLQGADSGANVLTF.

The chain links TRBV4-1 to TRBJ1-4; a weak D match, TRBD1 (6 bases). CDR1 and CDR2 (germline): MGHRA, YSYEKL. CDR3 length: 15 amino acids. The V and J ends lost 2 bases and 7 bases respectively, with 14 bases between them. This CDR3 is CASSQRGAGSEKLFF. The CDR3 DNA reads TGCGCCAGCAGCCAACGGGGGGCCGGATCTGAAAAACTGTTTTTT.

As to this clone: One end of the junction does not line up with germline, which may come from a read error. The chain is built from TRBV5-4 and TRBJ1-6; tentatively, D is TRBD1 (6 bases). The CDR3 is 15 amino acids. Looked up from germline, CDR1 is SGHNT and CDR2 is YYREEE (reference sequence). CDR3 DNA: TGTGCCAGCACCTTGGGTACAGGGTTGAGTTCACCCCTCCACTTT. This sequence encodes CASTLGTGLSSPLHF.

V is TRBV11-2 and J is TRBJ2-5; D unclear. The CDR3 has 13 residues. Deletions cut 0 bases from V and 2 bases from J, with 4 bases between. In germline, CDR1 is SGHAT, CDR2 FQNNGV. Here the CDR3 reads CASSLEYQETQYF. Here the CDR3 DNA reads TGTGCCAGCAGCTTAGAGTATCAAGAGACCCAGTACTTC.

The CDR3 nucleotides are TGTGCCAGCAGCTCCCCCATAAATAATGGCTACACCTTC. This codes for CASSSPINNGYTF. The J gene is TRBJ1-2, the V gene TRBV7-2, with unresolved D. This CDR3 has 13 amino acids. Deletions cut 4 bases from V and 6 bases from J, with 12 bases between. The germline gives CDR1 SGHTA, CDR2 FQGNSA.

The CDR3 DNA reads as TGTGCCAGCACCCAGGAGGCTTGGGAAAAACTGTTTTTT. It yields the protein CASTQEAWEKLFF. The V call is TRBV7-9, the J call TRBJ1-4, with no clear D. V lost 7 bases and J lost 8, with 14 bases in between. Germline values: CDR1 SEHNR, CDR2 FQNEAQ (reference sequence). The CDR3 contains 13 residues.

The rearrangement uses TRBV7-2 and TRBJ2-7; 11 bases map to TRBD2. J gave up 4 bases and V 5 bases, and 7 bases lay outside the gene matches. The CDR3 is 15 amino acids. Germline V gene sequence: CDR1 SGHTA, CDR2 FQGNSA. As DNA, the CDR3 is TGTGCCAGCAGCCCGTATAGCGGGGGGGCGTACGAGCAGTACTTC. This codes for CASSPYSGGAYEQYF. The full variable domain, in which reference TRBV7-2 and TRBJ2-7 provide the parts outside the CDR3, is GAGVSQSPSNKVTEKGKDVELRCDPISGHTALYWYRQSLGQGLEFLIYFQGNSAPDKSGLPSDRFSAERTGGSVSTLTIQRTQQEDSAVYLCASSPYSGGAYEQYFGPGTRLTVT.

The chain carries TRBV7-2 and TRBJ2-2, with a weak D call TRBD2 (5 bases). The length of the CDR3 is 14 residues. The germline gives CDR1 SGHTA, CDR2 FQGNSA. V dropped 7 bases and J dropped 0 bases, with 9 bases sitting between them. The CDR3 DNA is TGTGCCAGCACCTCACTAGCGAACACCGGGGAGCTGTTTTTT. As protein: CASTSLANTGELFF.

V usage is TRBV19 and J usage is TRBJ2-2; D call uncertain. This CDR3 is built from 15 residues. Trimming took off 6 bases at V and 6 bases at J, with 17 bases between the two ends. The germline V gene has CDR1 LNHDA and CDR2 SQIVND (reference sequence). The CDR3, as DNA: TGTGCCAGTAGGATCGGGCTAGATAGGTCCGGGGAGCTGTTTTTT. Its translation is CASRIGLDRSGELFF. The entire variable domain, with the rest obtained from reference TRBV19 and TRBJ2-2, is as follows: DGGITQSPKYLFRKEGQNVTLSCEQNLNHDAMYWYRQDPGQGLRLIYYSQIVNDFQKGDIAEGYSVSREKKESFPLTVTSAQKNPTAFYLCASRIGLDRSGELFFGEGSRLTVL.

V gene TRBV6-5 combines with J gene TRBJ1-6; TRBD1 aligns across 7 bases. Trimming at V came to 2 bases and at J to 10 bases, leaving 11 bases not matched to a gene. CDR3 length equals 16 residues. CDR1 and CDR2 from the germline V gene are MNHEY and SVGAGI. The DNA of the CDR3 is TGTGCCAGCAGTTACGGGTTGACAGGGTCGAGGTCACCCCTCCACTTT. Translation: CASSYGLTGSRSPLHF.

The chain is built from TRBV19 and TRBJ1-1, with 7 bases fitting TRBD1. The J segment lost 8 bases and the V segment lost 7 bases, leaving 7 bases of the junction unmatched. The CDR3 is 12 amino acids. Germline V gene sequence: CDR1 LNHDA, CDR2 SQIVND (reference sequence). The CDR3 spells CASIPRQGEAFF. For the CDR3, the DNA is TGTGCCAGTATCCCACGACAGGGAGAAGCTTTCTTT.

This clone was observed a handful of times. The same CDR3 also results from other DNA sequences found in this sample. The rearrangement uses TRBV19 and TRBJ1-5; 8 positions match TRBD1. The J segment lost 7 bases and the V segment lost 0 bases, leaving 2 bases of the junction unmatched. The CDR3 length is 14 residues. The V gene's germline CDR1 is LNHDA and CDR2 SQIVND (reference sequence). CDR3 bases: TGTGCCAGTAGTATAGACCACAGGGGGCAGCCCCAGCATTTT. Its protein is CASSIDHRGQPQHF.

V and J are TRBV4-3 and TRBJ1-1; tentatively, D is TRBD1 (5 bases). The germline V gene encodes CDR1 LGHNA and CDR2 YSLEER. Trimming took off 0 bases at V and 0 bases at J, with 17 bases between the two ends. This CDR3 is 18 amino acids long. The CDR3 sequence: CASSQEAQGPLMNTEAFF. In DNA, the CDR3 is TGCGCCAGCAGCCAAGAGGCGCAGGGTCCCCTAATGAACACTGAAGCTTTCTTT.

This clone has just a few counts. This chain links TRBV27 with TRBJ2-2; D might be TRBD2 (6 bases). This CDR3 is built from 15 residues. V lost 6 bases, J lost 1 base, and 12 bases lay in between. The germline V gene encodes CDR1 MNHEY and CDR2 SMNVEV (reference sequence). CDR3 amino acids: CASSRRDLNTGELFF. The CDR3 coding sequence is TGTGCCAGCAGCCGACGGGACTTGAACACCGGGGAGCTGTTTTTT.

This chain joins TRBV18 and TRBJ2-2; D is uncertain. Germline CDR1 is KGHSH and CDR2 is LQKENI. V dropped 6 bases and J dropped 4 bases, with 21 bases sitting between them. The CDR3 runs to 17 residues. CDR3 amino acids: CASSPLLATSSTGELFF. CDR3 DNA: TGTGCCAGCTCGCCCCTACTGGCCACGTCGAGCACCGGGGAGCTGTTTTTT.

The chain is built from TRBV11-2 and TRBJ1-5; D is ambiguous. V was trimmed by 2 bases and J by 3 bases, leaving 5 bases between them. CDR1 and CDR2 from the germline V gene are SGHAT and FQNNGV. The length of the CDR3 is 13 residues. The CDR3 here is CASSLSPNQPQHF. The DNA for the CDR3 is TGTGCCAGCAGCTTATCGCCCAATCAGCCCCAGCATTTT.

The chain couples TRBV18 to TRBJ1-1, with D possibly being TRBD1 (5 bases). Germline CDR1 reads KGHSH; CDR2 reads LQKENI. CDR3 length: 17 amino acids. V was trimmed by 0 bases and J by 5 bases, leaving 19 bases between them. This CDR3 reads CASSPPVIGAKGTEAFF. CDR3 DNA sequence: TGTGCCAGCTCACCACCGGTTATAGGGGCCAAGGGAACTGAAGCTTTCTTT. The entire variable domain, with the rest obtained from reference TRBV18 and TRBJ1-1, is as follows: NAGVMQNPRHLVRRRGQEARLRCSPMKGHSHVYWYRQLPEEGLKFMVYLQKENIIDESGMPKERFSAEFPKEGPSILRIQQVVRGDSAAYFCASSPPVIGAKGTEAFFGQGTRLTVV.

The chain uses TRBV6-6 and TRBJ1-1, with D possibly matching TRBD1 (5 bases). V lost 7 bases and J 5 bases, leaving 14 bases between the germline ends. This CDR3 contains 13 residues. Germline V gene lookup returns CDR1 MNHNY and CDR2 SVGAGI (reference sequence). CDR3 in amino acids: CASIFAGETEAFF. The CDR3 DNA reads TGTGCCAGCATCTTCGCGGGGGAGACTGAAGCTTTCTTT.

The sample holds a few counts of this clone. The chain has TRBV5-1 and TRBJ2-2; D is perhaps TRBD1 (6 bases). V was trimmed by 0 bases and J by 5 bases, leaving 8 bases between them. The germline V gene encodes CDR1 SGHRS and CDR2 YFSETQ. The CDR3 loop spans 14 amino acids. The CDR3: CASSLGGGTGELFF. CDR3 nucleotides: TGCGCCAGCAGCTTGGGAGGGGGAACCGGGGAGCTGTTTTTT.

The gene calls are TRBV7-8 and TRBJ2-7, with 7 bases fitting TRBD1. The CDR3 sequence is 12 residues long. V shed 5 bases and J 5 bases; nucleotides not matched to a gene: 3. Germline CDR1 reads SGHVS; CDR2 reads FQNEAQ. The CDR3 spells CASSPDRDEQYF. The CDR3 DNA sequence: TGTGCCAGCAGCCCCGACAGGGACGAGCAGTACTTC. Full variable domain (missing parts from reference TRBV7-8 and TRBJ2-7): GAGVSQSPRYKVAKRGQDVALRCDPISGHVSLFWYQQALGQGPEFLTYFQNEAQLDKSGLPSDRFFAERPEGSVSTLKIQRTQQEDSAVYLCASSPDRDEQYFGPGTRLTVT.

The J gene is TRBJ2-7, the V gene TRBV4-2, with D possibly matching TRBD2 (6 bases). Trimming left V 2 bases short and J 4 bases short, with 15 bases between. The CDR3 is 15 residues long. CDR1 and CDR2 (germline): LGHNA, YNFKEQ. Here the CDR3 DNA reads TGTGCCAGCAGCCAAAGGCGGGCGGCGGGGTACGAGCAGTACTTC. Encoded protein: CASSQRRAAGYEQYF.

The CDR3 sequence is CASSYRDSLDSPLHF. In DNA form, the CDR3 reads TGTGCCAGCAGTTACCGGGACAGCTTGGATTCACCCCTCCACTTT. The J gene is TRBJ1-6, the V gene TRBV6-5; the match to TRBD1 covers 7 bases. Germline V gives CDR1 MNHEY, CDR2 SVGAGI. The J segment lost 8 bases and the V segment lost 2 bases, leaving 6 bases of the junction unmatched. The CDR3 runs 15 residues.

V is TRBV6-2 or TRBV6-3 and J is TRBJ2-7; D may be TRBD1 (8 bases). Germline CDR1 MNHEY, CDR2 SVGEGT. The CDR3 is 14 residues long. Between the trimmed V and J ends, which lost 6 bases and 2 bases, there was a span of 14 bases. Here the CDR3 reads CASSRTGGAYEQYF. The CDR3 nucleotides read TGTGCCAGCAGCAGAACAGGGGGGGCCTACGAGCAGTACTTC.

This chain links TRBV10-3 with TRBJ1-1; the D gene is possibly TRBD1 (5 bases). The CDR3 has 13 amino acids. Trimming removed 6 bases at V and 2 bases at J, with 10 bases between. The germline CDR1 and CDR2 sequences are ENHRY and SYGVKD. CDR3 nucleotide sequence: TGTGCCATCAGGTCAGGGTACAACACTGAAGCTTTCTTT. Translation: CAIRSGYNTEAFF.

The V gene is TRBV20-1, the J gene TRBJ2-3; D is perhaps TRBD1 (6 bases). Germline V lookup: CDR1 DFQATT, CDR2 SNEGSKA (reference sequence). V gave up 5 bases and J gave up 7 bases, with 10 bases separating them. CDR3 length: 11 amino acids. The CDR3 bases are TGCAGTGCTGAGGACAGCCATACGCAGTATTTT. This encodes CSAEDSHTQYF.

The rearrangement joins TRBV7-2 to TRBJ2-5; 10 positions match TRBD2. The germline V gene encodes CDR1 SGHTA and CDR2 FQGNSA. The CDR3 extends over 17 amino acids. The trim removed 2 bases at V and 4 bases at J, leaving 10 bases unmatched. DNA of the CDR3: TGTGCCAGCAGCTTAAGGCCGAAAGCGGGGGGGCCAGAGACCCAGTACTTC. Amino acids: CASSLRPKAGGPETQYF.

This clone was observed a few times. The CDR3 loop reads CASSFQGIGTGVAFF. The CDR3 coding sequence is TGTGCCAGCAGCTTCCAGGGGATTGGAACGGGGGTGGCTTTCTTT. The chain recombines TRBV7-9 with TRBJ1-1, with TRBD1 as a possible D gene (6 bases). CDR1 and CDR2 from the germline V gene are SEHNR and FQNEAQ (reference sequence). With 3 bases removed from V and 11 bases from J, the gap between germline ends came to 22 bases. The CDR3 loop spans 15 amino acids.

Only one count was recorded for this clone. The chain links TRBV28 to TRBJ2-5, with D perhaps TRBD1 (5 bases). Germline V gene data show CDR1 as MDHEN and CDR2 as SYDVKM. The CDR3 totals 14 residues. V lost 3 bases and J 5 bases, leaving 13 bases between the germline ends. Here the CDR3 reads CASSLAGKGETQYF. Written as DNA, the CDR3 is TGTGCCAGCAGTTTGGCAGGGAAGGGGGAGACCCAGTACTTC.

The V and J genes are TRBV5-1 and TRBJ2-7, with D uncertain. The germline V gene encodes CDR1 SGHRS and CDR2 YFSETQ. The ends were cut back, 0 bases at V and 0 bases at J, with 13 bases in the middle. The CDR3 runs to 16 residues. CDR3 DNA: TGCGCCAGCAGCTTGGGGTCAATCTTGGCCTCCTACGAGCAGTACTTC. Protein product: CASSLGSILASYEQYF.

The chain combines TRBV9 with TRBJ1-5; D remains unclear. V gave up 0 bases and J gave up 3 bases, with 13 bases separating them. The germline V gene has CDR1 SGDLS and CDR2 YYNGEE. This CDR3 has 16 residues. The CDR3 loop is CASSVEGRTINQPQHF. The CDR3, as DNA: TGTGCCAGCAGCGTAGAGGGCCGGACTATCAATCAGCCCCAGCATTTT.